This TCR beta chain was profiled in a study of blood T cell repertoires in COVID-19. Study overall: Acute-phase and convalescent COVID-19 samples originated in the United States, Italy and Spain. T cells, B-cell-depleted T cells, or PBMCs provided the cDNA or gDNA that served as material.

The CDR3 is made up of 16 amino acids. With V trimmed by 4 bases and J by 0 bases, 7 bases remained unmatched. Per the germline V gene, CDR1 is SQVTM and CDR2 is ANQGSEA. Original processing notes: Reference gene primer amplification gave estimated nucleated cell counts. Clones were sequenced by immunoSEQ multiplex PCR, and TCRdb holds only the in-frame ones, with some missing. V, J and clone size derive from that table, while D and trimming were established from the DNA sequence. Found here are 150,000 to 200,000 clones, roughly three quarters of them singletons; the top ten hold around a sixth. This chain uses TRBV29-1 with TRBJ2-1; 9 nucleotides line up with TRBD1. This sequence originates from a man aged 55 to 69 with active or convalescent COVID-19. The material sequenced was peripheral blood. The CDR3 loop reads CSVGQGVRGSYNEQFF. The CDR3 coding sequence is TGCAGCGTTGGACAGGGGGTCCGAGGCTCCTACAATGAGCAGTTCTTC.